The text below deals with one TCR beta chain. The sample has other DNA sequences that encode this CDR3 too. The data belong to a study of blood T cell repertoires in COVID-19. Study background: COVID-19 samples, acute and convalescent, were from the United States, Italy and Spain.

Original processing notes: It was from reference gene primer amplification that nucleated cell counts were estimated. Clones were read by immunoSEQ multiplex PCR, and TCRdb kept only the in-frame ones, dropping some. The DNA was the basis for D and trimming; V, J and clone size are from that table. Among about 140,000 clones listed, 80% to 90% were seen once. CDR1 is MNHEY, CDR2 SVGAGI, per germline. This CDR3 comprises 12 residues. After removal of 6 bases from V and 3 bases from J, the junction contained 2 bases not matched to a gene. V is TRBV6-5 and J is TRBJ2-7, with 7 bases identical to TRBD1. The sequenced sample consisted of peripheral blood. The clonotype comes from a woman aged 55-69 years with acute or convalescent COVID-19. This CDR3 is CASRSGGYEQYF. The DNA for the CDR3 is TGTGCCAGCAGGTCAGGGGGCTACGAGCAGTACTTC.